Listed below are T cell receptor beta chains from one sample, sequenced in a study of cytomegalovirus exposure and HLA in healthy donors. Measured with immunoSEQ multiplex PCR; TCRdb has only the in-frame clones, and not every one. The top ten clones hold around 1.2% of a sample with about 200,000 clones, around 80% of them seen once. Source material: PBMCs. These receptors came from a woman in her twenties or thirties in good health and CMV-seronegative. The CDR3 runs from the conserved cysteine through the conserved F or W. D genes are given only for firm matches. Expanded clones get a size class; other rows say once, few or many, or leave the size out.

V: TRBV19; J: TRBJ2-5; size: once; D: TRBD1; DNA: TGTGCCAGTAGCGGCAGGGGGTGGGAGACCCAGTACTTC; CDR3: CASSGRGWETQYF
V: TRBV5-4; J: TRBJ2-2; size: .; D: .; DNA: TGTGCCAGCAACGGACAGACCGGGGAGCTGTTTTTT; CDR3: CASNGQTGELFF
V: TRBV9; J: TRBJ1-2; size: once; D: .; DNA: TGTGCCAGCAGCGTCATAACAGCTGCTAACTATGGCTACACCTTC; CDR3: CASSVITAANYGYTF
V: TRBV18; J: TRBJ2-5; size: .; D: .; DNA: TGTGCCAGCTCACTCCCAGACAGGTCCCAAGAGACCCAGTACTTC; CDR3: CASSLPDRSQETQYF
V: TRBV7-9; J: TRBJ2-1; size: once; D: TRBD1; DNA: TGTGCCAGCAGCTGGGACAGCTCCTACAATGAGCAGTTCTTC; CDR3: CASSWDSSYNEQFF
V: TRBV19; J: TRBJ2-7; size: .; D: TRBD1; DNA: TGTGCCAGTAGTATAGTTGGGACAGGGGATAACGAGCAGTACTTC; CDR3: CASSIVGTGDNEQYF
V: TRBV5-1; J: TRBJ1-1; size: .; D: TRBD1; DNA: TGCGCCAGCAGCTTTAGTCGGTCGGGACAGGGGGCTGGTGACGCTTTCTTT; CDR3: CASSFSRSGQGAGDAFF
V: TRBV5-1; J: TRBJ2-1; size: .; D: TRBD1; DNA: TGCGCCAGCAGCGTCGGACAGGAGTACAATGAGCAGTTCTTC; CDR3: CASSVGQEYNEQFF
V: TRBV5-1; J: TRBJ2-3; size: .; D: .; DNA: TGCGCCAGCAGCGTCGGGACATTCGGATCGTATTTT; CDR3: CASSVGTFGSYF
V: TRBV7-6; J: TRBJ2-7; size: few; D: .; DNA: TGTGCCAGCAGCTCCCAACAGGGAAGCGAGCAGTACTTC; CDR3: CASSSQQGSEQYF
V: TRBV14; J: TRBJ2-7; size: .; D: .; DNA: TGTGCCAGCAGCCCCTACAGGGACTCCTACGAGCAGTACTTC; CDR3: CASSPYRDSYEQYF
V: TRBV15; J: TRBJ2-7; size: .; D: TRBD2; DNA: TGTGCCACCAGCAGATACTCGGGACTAGTCCCACACGAGCAGTACTTC; CDR3: CATSRYSGLVPHEQYF
V: TRBV6-6; J: TRBJ2-7; size: .; D: .; DNA: TGTGCCAGCAGTTTTATACAGGGTTTCCGCGAGCAGTACTTC; CDR3: CASSFIQGFREQYF
V: TRBV4-1; J: TRBJ1-5; size: .; D: .; DNA: TGCGCCAGCACCCGAGGGGGGGGTCAGCCCCAGCATTTT; CDR3: CASTRGGGQPQHF
V: TRBV28; J: TRBJ2-1; size: few; D: TRBD2; DNA: TGTGCCAGCAGTCACGGACTAGCGGGAGTTAACAATGAGCAGTTCTTC; CDR3: CASSHGLAGVNNEQFF
V: TRBV7-8; J: TRBJ2-7; size: .; D: TRBD2; DNA: TGTGCCAGCAGTACTCGGACTAGCGCCTCCTACGAGCAGTACTTC; CDR3: CASSTRTSASYEQYF
V: TRBV5-4; J: TRBJ2-7; size: .; D: TRBD2; DNA: TGTGCCAGCAGCTTGAGCGGGAGGCCCTCCTACGAGCAGTACTTC; CDR3: CASSLSGRPSYEQYF
V: TRBV4-1; J: TRBJ1-3; size: .; D: .; DNA: TGCGCCAGCAGCCCCGGGGTTAGAAGCTCTGGAAACACCATATATTTT; CDR3: CASSPGVRSSGNTIYF
V: TRBV18; J: TRBJ2-5; size: many; D: .; DNA: TGTGCCAGCTCACCACCGGTGGCCCAAGAGACCCAGTACTTC; CDR3: CASSPPVAQETQYF
V: TRBV30; J: TRBJ1-2; size: .; D: .; DNA: TGTGCCTGGACCCCACCGGGAACAAGAGGGGGCTACACCTTC; CDR3: CAWTPPGTRGGYTF
V: TRBV7-9; J: TRBJ1-2; size: few; D: .; DNA: TGTGCCAGCAGCTTGACAGAAGATGGCTACACCTTC; CDR3: CASSLTEDGYTF
V: TRBV15; J: TRBJ1-2; size: .; D: .; DNA: TGTGCCACCAGCAGAGATCCCCACAGTAACTATGGCTACACCTTC; CDR3: CATSRDPHSNYGYTF
V: TRBV7-9; J: TRBJ1-1; size: .; D: .; DNA: TGTGCCAGCAGCTTAACACAGGTTAACACTGAAGCTCTCTTT; CDR3: CASSLTQVNTEALF
V: TRBV30; J: TRBJ1-6; size: .; D: .; DNA: TGTGCCTGCAAGAAGGACTACTCCTATAATTCACCCCTCCACTTT; CDR3: CACKKDYSYNSPLHF
V: TRBV6-5; J: TRBJ1-5; size: .; D: .; DNA: TGTGCCAGCAGCGTTAACGTAGGGGATCAGCCCCAGCATTTT; CDR3: CASSVNVGDQPQHF
V: TRBV11-3; J: TRBJ2-7; size: .; D: TRBD2; DNA: TGTGCCAGCAGCCACGGGGGGGGACCCCCCTACGAGCAGTACTTC; CDR3: CASSHGGGPPYEQYF
V: TRBV6-1; J: TRBJ1-2; size: .; D: .; DNA: TGTGCCAGCAGTGAAGGACTCTATGGCTACACCTTC; CDR3: CASSEGLYGYTF
V: TRBV7-9; J: TRBJ1-6; size: .; D: .; DNA: TGTGCCAGCAGCCCCCGGGGAGAGAATTCACCCCTCCACTTT; CDR3: CASSPRGENSPLHF
V: TRBV10-2; J: TRBJ1-1; size: .; D: TRBD1; DNA: TGCGCCAGCAGTGTGGACAGGGGCACTGAAGCTTTCTTT; CDR3: CASSVDRGTEAFF
V: TRBV27; J: TRBJ2-2; size: once; D: TRBD1; DNA: TGTGCCAGCAGTTTCAACAGGGGGGACACCGGGGAGCTGTTTTTT; CDR3: CASSFNRGDTGELFF
V: TRBV6-6; J: TRBJ1-4; size: .; D: .; DNA: TGTGCCAGCTTCCGGGAAAAACTGTTTTTT; CDR3: CASFREKLFF
V: TRBV5-1; J: TRBJ1-2; size: .; D: .; DNA: TGCGCCAGCAGCGAACAAGGGGGAAATTATGGCTACACCTTC; CDR3: CASSEQGGNYGYTF
V: TRBV9; J: TRBJ2-1; size: .; D: TRBD2; DNA: TGTGCCAGCAGCCCACCCCAACTAGCGGGAGTGAATGAGCAGTTCTTC; CDR3: CASSPPQLAGVNEQFF
V: TRBV28; J: TRBJ2-7; size: .; D: .; DNA: TGTGCCAGCAGTTTAGGTCAGGGCTACGAGCAGTACTTC; CDR3: CASSLGQGYEQYF
V: TRBV29-1; J: TRBJ1-1; size: few; D: .; DNA: TGCAGCGTTGGGGGGGTGAACACTGAAGCTTTCTTT; CDR3: CSVGGVNTEAFF